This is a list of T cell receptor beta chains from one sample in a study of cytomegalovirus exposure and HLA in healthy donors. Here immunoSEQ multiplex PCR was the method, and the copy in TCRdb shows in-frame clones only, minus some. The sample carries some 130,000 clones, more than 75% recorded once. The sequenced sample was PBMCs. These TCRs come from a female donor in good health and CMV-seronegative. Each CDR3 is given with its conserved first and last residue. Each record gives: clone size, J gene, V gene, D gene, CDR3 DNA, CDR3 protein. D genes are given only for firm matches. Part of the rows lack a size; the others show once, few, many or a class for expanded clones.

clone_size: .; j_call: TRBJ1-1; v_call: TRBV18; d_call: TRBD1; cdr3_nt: TGTGCCAGCTCACCACCGCAGGGGGCAAGAGACACTGAAGCTTTCTTT; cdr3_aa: CASSPPQGARDTEAFF
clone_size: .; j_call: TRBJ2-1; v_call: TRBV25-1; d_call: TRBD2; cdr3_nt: TGTGCCAGCAGCGGAAGGACTAGCGGCTACAATGAGCAGTTCTTC; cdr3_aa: CASSGRTSGYNEQFF
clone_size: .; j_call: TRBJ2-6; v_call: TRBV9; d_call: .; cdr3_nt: TGTGCCAGCAGCCCCAGGGATTCTGGGGCCAACGTCCTGACTTTC; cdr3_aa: CASSPRDSGANVLTF
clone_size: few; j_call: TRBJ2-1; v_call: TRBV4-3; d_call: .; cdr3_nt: TGCGCCAGCAGCCAATACGGAGGAGCCCCGACGGGCAATGAGCAGTTCTTC; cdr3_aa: CASSQYGGAPTGNEQFF
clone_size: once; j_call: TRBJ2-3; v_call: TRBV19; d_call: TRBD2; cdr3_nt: TGTGCCAGTGCCAGACTAGCCGGGGATACGCAGTATTTT; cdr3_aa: CASARLAGDTQYF
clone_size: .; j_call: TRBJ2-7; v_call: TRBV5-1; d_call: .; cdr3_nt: TGCGCCAGCAGCTCTGATCCGGGATCTTTCTCCTACGAGCAGTACTTC; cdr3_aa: CASSSDPGSFSYEQYF
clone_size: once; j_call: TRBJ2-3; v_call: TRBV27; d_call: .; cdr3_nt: TGTGCCAGCAGCCGAGGGGGAGATACGCAGTATTTT; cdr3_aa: CASSRGGDTQYF
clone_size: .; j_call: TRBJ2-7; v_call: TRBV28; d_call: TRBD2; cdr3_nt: TGTGCCAGCAGTTTACCAGAATTAGCGGGAGGGCCCTACGAGCAGTACTTC; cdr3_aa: CASSLPELAGGPYEQYF
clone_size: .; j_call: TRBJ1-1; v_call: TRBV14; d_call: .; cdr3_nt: TGTGCCAGCAGCCAAGATTACTGGGGCCGTTCACTGAACACCGAAGCTTTCTTT; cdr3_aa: CASSQDYWGRSLNTEAFF
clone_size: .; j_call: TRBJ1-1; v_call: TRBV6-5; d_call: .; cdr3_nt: TGTGCCAGCAGTTACGGGCAGGGACTCGAAGCTTTCTTT; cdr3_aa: CASSYGQGLEAFF
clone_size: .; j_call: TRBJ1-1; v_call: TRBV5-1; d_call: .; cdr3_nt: TGCGCCAGCAGCTTTGGGACACTTACTGAAGCTTTCTTT; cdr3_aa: CASSFGTLTEAFF